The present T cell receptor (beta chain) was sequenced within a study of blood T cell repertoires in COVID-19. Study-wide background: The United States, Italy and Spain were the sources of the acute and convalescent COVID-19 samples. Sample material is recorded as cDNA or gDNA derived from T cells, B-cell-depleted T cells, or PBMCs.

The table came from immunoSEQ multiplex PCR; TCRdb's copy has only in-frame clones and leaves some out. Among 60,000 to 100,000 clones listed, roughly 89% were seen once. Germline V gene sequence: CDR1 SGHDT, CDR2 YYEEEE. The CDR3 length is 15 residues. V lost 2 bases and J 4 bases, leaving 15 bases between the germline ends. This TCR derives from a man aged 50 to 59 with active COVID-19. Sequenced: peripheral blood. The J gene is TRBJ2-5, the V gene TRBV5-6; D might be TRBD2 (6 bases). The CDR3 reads CASSFIGQGGETQYF. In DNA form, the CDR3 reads TGTGCCAGCAGCTTTATAGGTCAGGGAGGAGAGACCCAGTACTTC.